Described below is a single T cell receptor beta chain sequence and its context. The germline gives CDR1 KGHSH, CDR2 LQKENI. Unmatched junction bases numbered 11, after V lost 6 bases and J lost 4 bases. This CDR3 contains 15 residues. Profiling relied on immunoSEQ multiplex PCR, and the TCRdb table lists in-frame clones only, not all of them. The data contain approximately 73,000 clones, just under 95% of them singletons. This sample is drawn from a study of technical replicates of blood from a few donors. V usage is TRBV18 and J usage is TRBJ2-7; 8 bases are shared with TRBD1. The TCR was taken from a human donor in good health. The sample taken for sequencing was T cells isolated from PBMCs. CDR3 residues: CASSTGTGQGYEQYF. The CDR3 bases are TGTGCCAGCTCCACAGGTACCGGACAGGGATACGAGCAGTACTTC.